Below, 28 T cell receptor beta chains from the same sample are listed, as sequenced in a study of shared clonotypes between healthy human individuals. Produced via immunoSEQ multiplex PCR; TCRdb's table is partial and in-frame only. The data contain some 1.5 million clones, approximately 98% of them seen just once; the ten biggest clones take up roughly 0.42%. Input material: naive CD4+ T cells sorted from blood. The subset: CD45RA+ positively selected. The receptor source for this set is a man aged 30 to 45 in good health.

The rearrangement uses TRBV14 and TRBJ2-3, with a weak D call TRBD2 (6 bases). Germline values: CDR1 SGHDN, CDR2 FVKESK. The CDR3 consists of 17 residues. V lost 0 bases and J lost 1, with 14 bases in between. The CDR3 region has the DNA TGTGCCAGCAGCCAAGATCGGGGGAGATGGGGCACAGATACGCAGTATTTT. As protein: CASSQDRGRWGTDTQYF.

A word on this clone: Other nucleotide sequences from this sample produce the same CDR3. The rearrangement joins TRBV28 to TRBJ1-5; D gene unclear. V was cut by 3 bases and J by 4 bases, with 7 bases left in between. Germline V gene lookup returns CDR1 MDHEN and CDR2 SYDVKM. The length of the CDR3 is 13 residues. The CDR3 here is CASSFLSNQPQHF. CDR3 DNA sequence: TGTGCCAGCAGTTTTCTGAGTAATCAGCCCCAGCATTTT.

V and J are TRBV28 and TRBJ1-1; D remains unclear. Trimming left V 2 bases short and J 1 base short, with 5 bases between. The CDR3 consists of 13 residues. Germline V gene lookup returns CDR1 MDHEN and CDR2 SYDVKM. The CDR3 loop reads CASSLAENTEAFF. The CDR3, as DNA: TGTGCCAGCAGTTTAGCGGAGAACACTGAAGCTTTCTTT.

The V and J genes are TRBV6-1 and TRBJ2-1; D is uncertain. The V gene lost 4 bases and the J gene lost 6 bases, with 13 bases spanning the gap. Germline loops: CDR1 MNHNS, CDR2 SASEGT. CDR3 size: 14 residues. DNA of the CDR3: TGTGCCAGCAGTGCGACTTCAAGGTCCAATGAGCAGTTCTTC. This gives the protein CASSATSRSNEQFF.

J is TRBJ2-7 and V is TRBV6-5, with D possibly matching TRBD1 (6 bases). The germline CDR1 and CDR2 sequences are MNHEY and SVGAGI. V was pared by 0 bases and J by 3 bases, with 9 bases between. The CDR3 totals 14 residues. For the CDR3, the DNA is TGTGCCAGCAGTTACTCGGGACAAGACTACGAGCAGTACTTC. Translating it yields CASSYSGQDYEQYF.

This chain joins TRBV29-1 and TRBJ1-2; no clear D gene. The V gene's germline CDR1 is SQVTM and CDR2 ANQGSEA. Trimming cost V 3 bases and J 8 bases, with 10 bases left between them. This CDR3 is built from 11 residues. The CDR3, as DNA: TGCAGCGTTGATTACAGTCAGGGCTACACCTTC. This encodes CSVDYSQGYTF.

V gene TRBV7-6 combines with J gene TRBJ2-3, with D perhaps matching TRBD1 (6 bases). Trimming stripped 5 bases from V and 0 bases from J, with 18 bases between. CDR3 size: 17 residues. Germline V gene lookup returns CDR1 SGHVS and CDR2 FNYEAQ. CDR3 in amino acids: CASSPGRTVTSTDTQYF. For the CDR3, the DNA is TGTGCCAGCAGCCCCGGCCGGACAGTGACTAGCACAGATACGCAGTATTTT.

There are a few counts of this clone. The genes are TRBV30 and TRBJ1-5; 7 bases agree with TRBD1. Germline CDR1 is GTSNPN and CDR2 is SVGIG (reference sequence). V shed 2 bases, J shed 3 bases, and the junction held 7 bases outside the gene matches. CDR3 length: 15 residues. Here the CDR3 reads CAWSRDSGNNQPQHF. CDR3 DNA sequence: TGTGCCTGGAGTAGGGACAGCGGGAACAATCAGCCCCAGCATTTT.

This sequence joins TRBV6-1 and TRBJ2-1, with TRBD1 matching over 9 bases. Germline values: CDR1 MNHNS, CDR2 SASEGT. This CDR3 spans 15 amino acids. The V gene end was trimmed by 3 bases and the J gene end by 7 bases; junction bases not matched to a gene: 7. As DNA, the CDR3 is TGTGCCAGCAGTGATGGCACAGGGGGCTTAAATGAGCAGTTCTTC. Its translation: CASSDGTGGLNEQFF.

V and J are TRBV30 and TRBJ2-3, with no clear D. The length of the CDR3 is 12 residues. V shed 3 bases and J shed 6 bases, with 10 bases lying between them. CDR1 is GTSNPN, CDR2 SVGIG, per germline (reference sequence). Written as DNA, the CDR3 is TGTGCCTGGAGATTAATAGGGGATACGCAGTATTTT. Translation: CAWRLIGDTQYF.

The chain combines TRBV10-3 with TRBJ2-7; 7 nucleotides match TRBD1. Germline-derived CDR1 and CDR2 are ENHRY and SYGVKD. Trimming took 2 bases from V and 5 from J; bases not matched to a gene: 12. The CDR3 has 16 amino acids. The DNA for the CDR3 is TGTGCCATCAGTGAGCCCGCCGAGACAGGGAATCACGAGCAGTACTTC. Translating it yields CAISEPAETGNHEQYF.

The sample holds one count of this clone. The CDR3 region has the DNA TGTGCCAGCAGCAACCCCAGGGGGCAAGGTGAGACCCAGTACTTC. The encoded protein is CASSNPRGQGETQYF. This chain joins TRBV7-2 and TRBJ2-5; 8 bases line up with TRBD1. The CDR3 totals 15 residues. V dropped 5 bases and J dropped 5; count of bases not matched to a gene: 10. Germline V gene lookup returns CDR1 SGHTA and CDR2 FQGNSA.

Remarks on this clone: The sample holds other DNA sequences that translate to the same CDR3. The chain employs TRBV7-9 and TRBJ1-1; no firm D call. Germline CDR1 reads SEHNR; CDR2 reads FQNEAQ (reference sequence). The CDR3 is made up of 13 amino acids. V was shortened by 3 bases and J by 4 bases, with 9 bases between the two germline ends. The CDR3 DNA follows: TGTGCCAGCAGCTTGGCTGAGGGCACTGAAGCTTTCTTT. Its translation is CASSLAEGTEAFF.

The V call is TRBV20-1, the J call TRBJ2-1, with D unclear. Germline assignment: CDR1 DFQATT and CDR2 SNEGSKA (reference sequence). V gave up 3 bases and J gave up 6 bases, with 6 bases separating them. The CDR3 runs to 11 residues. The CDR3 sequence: CSASKVNEQFF. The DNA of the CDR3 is TGCAGTGCTAGTAAGGTCAATGAGCAGTTCTTC.

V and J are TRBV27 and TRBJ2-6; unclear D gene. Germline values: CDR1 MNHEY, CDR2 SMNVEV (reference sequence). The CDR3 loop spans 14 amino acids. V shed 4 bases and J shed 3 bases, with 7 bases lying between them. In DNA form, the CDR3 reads TGTGCCAGCAGTTCAATGCATGGGGCCAACGTCCTGACTTTC. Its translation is CASSSMHGANVLTF. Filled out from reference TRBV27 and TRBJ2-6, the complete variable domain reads EAQVTQNPRYLITVTGKKLTVTCSQNMNHEYMSWYRQDPGLGLRQIYYSMNVEVTDKGDVPEGYKVSRKEKRNFPLILESPSPNQTSLYFCASSSMHGANVLTFGAGSRLTVL.

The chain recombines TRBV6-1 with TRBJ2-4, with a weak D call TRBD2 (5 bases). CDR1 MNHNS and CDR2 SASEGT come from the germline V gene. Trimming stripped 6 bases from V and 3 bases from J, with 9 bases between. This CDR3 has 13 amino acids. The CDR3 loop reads CASRSGVKNIQYF. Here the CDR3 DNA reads TGTGCCAGCAGGTCCGGGGTCAAAAACATTCAGTACTTC.

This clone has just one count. CDR3: CASRSGPEGLFF. The DNA for the CDR3 is TGTGCCAGCAGGTCCGGGCCCGAGGGGCTGTTTTTT. This chain connects TRBV28 to TRBJ2-2; D might be TRBD2 (5 bases). V lost 6 bases, J lost 13 bases, and 15 bases lay in between. The CDR3 has 12 residues. Per the germline V gene, CDR1 is MDHEN and CDR2 is SYDVKM.

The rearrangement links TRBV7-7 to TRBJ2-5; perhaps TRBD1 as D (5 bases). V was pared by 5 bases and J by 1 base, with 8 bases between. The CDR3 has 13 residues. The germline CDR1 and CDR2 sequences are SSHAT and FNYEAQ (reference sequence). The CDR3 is CASSVDSQETQYF. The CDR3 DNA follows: TGTGCCAGCAGCGTCGACAGCCAAGAGACCCAGTACTTC. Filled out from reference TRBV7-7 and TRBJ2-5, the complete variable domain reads GAGVSQSPRYKVTKRGQDVTLRCDPISSHATLYWYQQALGQGPEFLTYFNYEAQPDKSGLPSDRFSAERPEGSISTLTIQRTEQRDSAMYRCASSVDSQETQYFGPGTRLLVL.

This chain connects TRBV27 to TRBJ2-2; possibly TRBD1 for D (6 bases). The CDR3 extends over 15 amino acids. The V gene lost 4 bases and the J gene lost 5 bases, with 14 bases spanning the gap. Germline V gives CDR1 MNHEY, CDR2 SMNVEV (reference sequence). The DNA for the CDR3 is TGTGCCAGCAGTTCTAACAGGGTAGGGACCGGGGAGCTGTTTTTT. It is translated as CASSSNRVGTGELFF.

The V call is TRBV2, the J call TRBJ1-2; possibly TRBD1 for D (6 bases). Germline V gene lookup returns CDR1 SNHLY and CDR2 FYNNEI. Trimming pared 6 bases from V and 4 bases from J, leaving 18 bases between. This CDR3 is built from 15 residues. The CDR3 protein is CASRGGGGASYGYTF. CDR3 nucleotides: TGTGCCAGCAGGGGAGGTGGGGGCGCATCCTATGGCTACACCTTC.

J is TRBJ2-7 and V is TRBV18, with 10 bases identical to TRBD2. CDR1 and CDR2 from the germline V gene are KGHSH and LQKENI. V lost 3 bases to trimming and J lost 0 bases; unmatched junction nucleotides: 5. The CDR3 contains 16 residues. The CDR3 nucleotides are TGTGCCAGCTCACCCTTACTAGCGGGGAGCTCCTACGAGCAGTACTTC. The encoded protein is CASSPLLAGSSYEQYF.

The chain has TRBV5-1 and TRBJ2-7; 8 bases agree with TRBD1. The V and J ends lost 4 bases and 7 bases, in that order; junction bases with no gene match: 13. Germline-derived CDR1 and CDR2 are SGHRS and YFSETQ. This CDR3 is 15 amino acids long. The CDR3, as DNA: TGCGCCAGCAGCAAGGGACAGGCGTCGACATGGGAGCAGTACTTC. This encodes CASSKGQASTWEQYF. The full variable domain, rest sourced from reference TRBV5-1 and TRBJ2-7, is KAGVTQTPRYLIKTRGQQVTLSCSPISGHRSVSWYQQTPGQGLQFLFEYFSETQRNKGNFPGRFSGRQFSNSRSEMNVSTLELGDSALYLCASSKGQASTWEQYFGPGTRLTVT.

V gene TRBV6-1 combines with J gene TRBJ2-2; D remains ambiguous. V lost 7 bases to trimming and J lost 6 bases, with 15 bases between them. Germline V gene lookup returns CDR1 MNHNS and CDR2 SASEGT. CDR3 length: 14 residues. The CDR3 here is CASKGRSQAGELFF. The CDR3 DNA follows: TGTGCCAGCAAAGGCCGCAGTCAGGCCGGGGAGCTGTTTTTT.

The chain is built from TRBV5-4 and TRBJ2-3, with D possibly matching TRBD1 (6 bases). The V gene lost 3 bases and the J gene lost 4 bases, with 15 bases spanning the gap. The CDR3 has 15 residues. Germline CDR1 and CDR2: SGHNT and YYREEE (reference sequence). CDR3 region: CASSSHLTGSDTQYF. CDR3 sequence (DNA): TGTGCCAGCAGCTCCCATCTGACAGGATCAGATACGCAGTATTTT.

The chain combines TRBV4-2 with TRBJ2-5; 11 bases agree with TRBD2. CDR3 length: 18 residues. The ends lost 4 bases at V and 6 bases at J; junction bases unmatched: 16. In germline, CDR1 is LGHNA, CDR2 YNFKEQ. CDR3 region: CASSRETSGMGARKTQYF. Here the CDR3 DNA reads TGTGCCAGCAGCCGAGAGACTAGCGGGATGGGCGCAAGAAAGACCCAGTACTTC.

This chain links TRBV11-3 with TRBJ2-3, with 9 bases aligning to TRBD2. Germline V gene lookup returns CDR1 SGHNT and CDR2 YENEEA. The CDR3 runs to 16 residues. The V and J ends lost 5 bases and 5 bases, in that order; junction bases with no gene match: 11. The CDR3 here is CASSRGLAGHQDTQYF. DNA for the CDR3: TGTGCCAGCAGCCGAGGGCTAGCGGGACACCAAGATACGCAGTATTTT.

The CDR3 sequence: CASSPRSGSFNEQYF. CDR3 nucleotide sequence: TGTGCCAGCAGCCCCCGAAGCGGGAGTTTCAACGAGCAGTACTTC. The V and J genes are TRBV9 and TRBJ2-7; 8 positions agree with TRBD2. CDR3 length: 15 residues. Per the germline V gene, CDR1 is SGDLS and CDR2 is YYNGEE. V trimming: 4 bases; J trimming: 5 bases; junction bases outside the gene matches: 11.

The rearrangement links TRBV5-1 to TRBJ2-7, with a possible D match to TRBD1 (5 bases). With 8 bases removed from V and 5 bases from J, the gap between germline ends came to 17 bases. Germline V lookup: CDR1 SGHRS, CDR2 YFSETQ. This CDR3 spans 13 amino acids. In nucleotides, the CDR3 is TGCGCCAGTGCAGTGCAGGGTACCCACGAGCAGTACTTC. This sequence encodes CASAVQGTHEQYF. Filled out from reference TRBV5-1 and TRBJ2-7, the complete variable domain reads KAGVTQTPRYLIKTRGQQVTLSCSPISGHRSVSWYQQTPGQGLQFLFEYFSETQRNKGNFPGRFSGRQFSNSRSEMNVSTLELGDSALYLCASAVQGTHEQYFGPGTRLTVT.